The 27 T cell receptor beta chains given below trace back to one sample, sequenced in a study of quantifying T cell responses using KT2 cells. Background on the study: TCR alpha and beta constant-region primers primed reverse transcription of RNA.

The cDNA 3' end received a ligated oligonucleotide with a UMI. The first PCR ran approximately 4 cycles with an equimolar RC1.1 and RC1.2 beta primer mix. A single record per CDR3 protein comes from TCRdb applying MiXCR to the UMI-ligation and nested PCR reads. The sample records 40,000 to 60,000 distinct CDR3 sequences, around a tenth being singletons. Specimen: PBMCs spiked with cells of the T cell clone KT2. The receptors were sampled from a human donor.

This rearrangement joins TRBV6-6 to TRBJ1-5; no definite D call. The ends were cut back, 6 bases at V and 4 bases at J, with 10 bases in the middle. The CDR3 runs 13 residues. In germline, CDR1 is MNHNY, CDR2 SVGAGI (reference sequence). In DNA, the CDR3 is TGTGCCAGCAGCCAGCCATTAAATCAGCCCCAGCATTTT. Amino acid sequence: CASSQPLNQPQHF.

This chain connects TRBV6-2 or TRBV6-3 to TRBJ1-5; D possibly corresponds to TRBD1 (6 bases). This CDR3 is 15 amino acids long. V lost 6 bases and J 3 bases, leaving 15 bases between the germline ends. Germline loops: CDR1 MNHEY, CDR2 SVGEGT. The CDR3 loop is CASRSVDSLNQPQHF. CDR3 bases: TGTGCCAGCAGGAGTGTGGACAGCCTCAATCAGCCCCAGCATTTT.

In its sample, this clonotype was seen a few times. The CDR3 protein is CSARELGHTGELFF. CDR3 DNA sequence: TGCAGTGCTAGAGAGCTGGGGCATACCGGGGAGCTGTTTTTT. This chain joins TRBV20-1 and TRBJ2-2; possible D gene TRBD1, 5 bases. The V and J ends lost 0 bases and 5 bases respectively, with 10 bases between them. The CDR3 has 14 residues. Germline CDR1 reads DFQATT; CDR2 reads SNEGSKA (reference sequence).

This clonotype was seen a handful of times. The CDR3 DNA reads as TGTGCCAGCAGGAAAGGGGAGGAGTGGGGGAGGGCAAAAGACACTGAAGCTTTCTTT. This sequence encodes CASRKGEEWGRAKDTEAFF. The chain recombines TRBV6-5 with TRBJ1-1, with TRBD1 as a possible D gene (5 bases). Trimming left V 6 bases short and J 3 bases short, with 29 bases between. The CDR3 spans 19 residues. Germline loops: CDR1 MNHEY, CDR2 SVGAGI.

CDR3 loop: CASSYSTGGETQYF. CDR3 bases: TGTGCCAGCAGTTACTCGACAGGAGGGGAGACCCAGTACTTC. The chain joins TRBV6-2 or TRBV6-3 to TRBJ2-5; D possibly uses TRBD1 or TRBD2 (6 bases each). With 0 bases removed from V and 5 bases from J, the gap between germline ends came to 10 bases. The germline CDR1 and CDR2 sequences are MNHEY and SVGEGT. This CDR3 has 14 residues.

V gene TRBV4-1 combines with J gene TRBJ2-5; TRBD1 or TRBD2 may be the D gene (6 bases each). Germline lookup yields CDR1 MGHRA and CDR2 YSYEKL. The CDR3 is 17 amino acids. V was shortened by 0 bases and J by 1 base, with 15 bases between the two germline ends. The CDR3 DNA sequence: TGCGCCAGCAGCCAAGATCCCCAAGGGGGGCTCCAAGAGACCCAGTACTTC. Its translation is CASSQDPQGGLQETQYF.

This clonotype turned up a few times. The V and J genes are TRBV28 and TRBJ2-7, with a tentative D call TRBD1 (6 bases). This CDR3 has 15 amino acids. V lost 3 bases to trimming and J lost 4 bases, with 16 bases between them. Germline values: CDR1 MDHEN, CDR2 SYDVKM. The CDR3 nucleotides are TGTGCCAGCAGTTTTCAGGGGTTTCAAGAGTACGAGCAGTACTTC. It is translated as CASSFQGFQEYEQYF.

V gene TRBV6-1 combines with J gene TRBJ2-3, with a tentative D call TRBD2 (5 bases). Germline lookup yields CDR1 MNHNS and CDR2 SASEGT. The CDR3 consists of 15 residues. Trimming removed 6 bases from V and 1 base from J, with 14 bases in between. The CDR3 here is CASSRERSRTDTQYF. The CDR3 nucleotides are TGTGCCAGCAGCCGAGAGCGGAGCCGCACAGATACGCAGTATTTT.

Relative to its sample, this clonotype is medium-sized. The chain uses TRBV6-1 and TRBJ2-4; 10 bases align to TRBD2. CDR1 is MNHNS, CDR2 SASEGT, per germline. Trimming cost V 3 bases and J 1 base; bases outside gene matches: 6. This CDR3 is 17 amino acids long. The CDR3 sequence is CASSEAGTSVAKNIQYF. Here the CDR3 DNA reads TGTGCCAGCAGTGAGGCCGGGACTAGCGTCGCCAAAAACATTCAGTACTTC.

This clonotype occurred many times. The chain has TRBV29-1 and TRBJ1-2; 9 bases are a match to TRBD1. CDR1 and CDR2 from the germline V gene are SQVTM and ANQGSEA. The CDR3 consists of 14 residues. V shed 4 bases, J shed 3 bases, and the junction held 6 bases outside the gene matches. The CDR3 DNA sequence: TGCAGCGTTGGCACAGGGGGCGATTACTATGGCTACACCTTC. Protein product: CSVGTGGDYYGYTF.

This clonotype was picked up a small number of times. The chain has TRBV12-3 or TRBV12-4 and TRBJ2-7; either TRBD1 or TRBD2 may supply D (5 bases each). Trimming took 6 bases from V and 7 from J, leaving 16 bases between them. This CDR3 has 13 amino acids. The CDR3: CASRPGTRQEQYF. As DNA, the CDR3 is TGTGCCAGCAGGCCCGGGACGCGTCAAGAGCAGTACTTC.

This clonotype was seen repeatedly, ten times or more. This chain connects TRBV7-9 to TRBJ2-3; 7 bases are a match to TRBD1. The length of the CDR3 is 17 residues. With V trimmed by 5 bases and J by 10 bases, 21 bases remained unmatched. Germline-derived CDR1 and CDR2 are SEHNR and FQNEAQ (reference sequence). The chain's CDR3 is CASSHLAGGDSAFAQYF. The CDR3 DNA reads as TGTGCCAGCAGCCACCTGGCAGGGGGTGATTCTGCATTTGCGCAGTATTTT.

V gene TRBV5-1 combines with J gene TRBJ2-6; D ambiguous. The CDR3 length is 17 residues. Between the trimmed V and J ends, which lost 0 bases and 0 bases, there was a span of 10 bases. Germline V gives CDR1 SGHRS, CDR2 YFSETQ. The CDR3 protein is CASSLVADRSGANVLTF. The CDR3 coding sequence is TGCGCCAGCAGCTTGGTTGCAGATCGCTCTGGGGCCAACGTCCTGACTTTC.

The CDR3 is CASSLALATGELFF. Here the CDR3 DNA reads TGTGCCAGCAGCTTAGCGCTAGCAACCGGGGAGCTGTTTTTT. This chain connects TRBV5-4 to TRBJ2-2; the D gene is possibly TRBD2 (5 bases). This CDR3 region has 14 residues. V dropped 2 bases and J dropped 5 bases, with 10 bases sitting between them. The germline V gene has CDR1 SGHNT and CDR2 YYREEE (reference sequence).

This chain uses TRBV5-1 with TRBJ2-1; D is possibly TRBD2 (5 bases). Germline loops: CDR1 SGHRS, CDR2 YFSETQ. The CDR3 extends over 14 amino acids. Trimming removed 4 bases from V and 12 bases from J, with 20 bases in between. The DNA of the CDR3 is TGCGCCAGCAGCCAGGACCCGGGATATCAGTGGCAGTTCTTC. Translation gives CASSQDPGYQWQFF.

In its sample, this clonotype was seen many times. The V call is TRBV6-5, the J call TRBJ2-7; D may be TRBD1 (5 bases). V was clipped by 0 bases and J by 3 bases, with 18 bases between them. The length of the CDR3 is 17 residues. Germline V lookup: CDR1 MNHEY, CDR2 SVGAGI. DNA for the CDR3: TGTGCCAGCAGTTACTCGGCTATTAAGGGGTCGGGCTACGAGCAGTACTTC. This codes for CASSYSAIKGSGYEQYF.

The chain carries TRBV5-1 and TRBJ2-5, with D possibly matching TRBD2 (6 bases). CDR1 and CDR2 (germline): SGHRS, YFSETQ. Trimming took off 2 bases at V and 2 bases at J, with 13 bases between the two ends. The CDR3 spans 15 residues. DNA for the CDR3: TGCGCCAGCAGCTTTTGGGGGGACCGTCAAGAGACCCAGTACTTC. As protein: CASSFWGDRQETQYF.

A few counts support this clonotype. The rearrangement links TRBV5-1 to TRBJ2-6; D unclear. The CDR3 length is 16 residues. Germline V gene sequence: CDR1 SGHRS, CDR2 YFSETQ. V lost 4 bases to trimming and J lost 0 bases, with 11 bases between them. The CDR3 reads CASSLSHLSGANVLTF. In DNA form, the CDR3 reads TGCGCCAGCAGCCTGTCACACCTCTCTGGGGCCAACGTCCTGACTTTC.

The V gene is TRBV7-7, the J gene TRBJ2-1; a weak D match, TRBD2 (6 bases). The CDR3 consists of 15 residues. In germline, CDR1 is SSHAT, CDR2 FNYEAQ (reference sequence). The V end lost 1 base, the J end lost 10 bases, and 17 bases lay between the germline ends. Written as DNA, the CDR3 is TGTGCCAGCAGCTTAGGCGGGACCACGGGCGAAGAGCAGTTCTTC. Encoded protein: CASSLGGTTGEEQFF.

Only a few counts were recorded for this clonotype. The J gene is TRBJ2-1, the V gene TRBV3-1, with D tentatively TRBD1 or TRBD2 (5 bases each). V gave up 1 base and J gave up 2 bases, with 12 bases separating them. The CDR3 is made up of 16 amino acids. CDR1 is LGHDT and CDR2 is YNNKEL in the germline V gene (reference sequence). CDR3 in amino acids: CASSQGRQGPYNEQFF. The DNA of the CDR3 is TGTGCCAGCAGCCAAGGACGGCAGGGACCCTACAATGAGCAGTTCTTC.

The chain employs TRBV29-1 and TRBJ2-3, with D hard to call. The V gene lost 8 bases and the J gene lost 2 bases, with 5 bases spanning the gap. This CDR3 has 10 residues. The germline V gene encodes CDR1 SQVTM and CDR2 ANQGSEA. The CDR3 reads CSTYTDTQYF. CDR3 sequence (DNA): TGCAGCACATACACAGATACGCAGTATTTT.

This clonotype came up a few times. The rearrangement joins TRBV20-1 to TRBJ1-5, with D possibly matching TRBD1 (5 bases). CDR1 is DFQATT and CDR2 is SNEGSKA in the germline V gene (reference sequence). Trimming stripped 1 base from V and 1 base from J, with 8 bases between. This CDR3 spans 14 amino acids. The chain's CDR3 is CSARARVSNQPQHF. The DNA of the CDR3 is TGCAGTGCTAGAGCCAGGGTGAGCAATCAGCCCCAGCATTTT.

This clonotype was seen repeatedly, ten times or more. The J gene is TRBJ2-1, the V gene TRBV5-5; tentatively, D is TRBD1 (6 bases). CDR1 is SGHKS, CDR2 YYEKEE, per germline (reference sequence). The V and J ends lost 0 bases and 0 bases respectively, with 10 bases between them. The CDR3 consists of 16 residues. The CDR3 sequence: CASSLALQGSYNEQFF. CDR3 DNA sequence: TGTGCCAGCAGCTTGGCTCTACAGGGCTCCTACAATGAGCAGTTCTTC.

This chain uses TRBV9 with TRBJ1-4, with a tentative D call TRBD1 (5 bases). The CDR3 runs to 15 residues. V lost 6 bases and J lost 0, with 12 bases in between. The germline V gene encodes CDR1 SGDLS and CDR2 YYNGEE. CDR3 coding DNA: TGTGCCAGCACCGCAGGGCTTGCAACTAATGAAAAACTGTTTTTT. Translating it yields CASTAGLATNEKLFF.

The genes are TRBV19 and TRBJ2-7; the D gene is possibly TRBD1 (6 bases). The germline V gene encodes CDR1 LNHDA and CDR2 SQIVND (reference sequence). The ends were cut back, 1 base at V and 3 bases at J, with 7 bases in the middle. This CDR3 has 13 amino acids. The DNA of the CDR3 is TGTGCCAGTAGTATAGGGACAGACTACGAGCAGTACTTC. This gives the protein CASSIGTDYEQYF.

The CDR3: CASRAGVSDTQYF. The CDR3, as DNA: TGTGCCAGCAGAGCGGGAGTGTCGGATACGCAGTATTTT. This chain links TRBV12-3 or TRBV12-4 with TRBJ2-3, with 8 bases fitting TRBD2. This CDR3 comprises 13 residues. Trimming cost V 6 bases and J 6 bases; bases outside gene matches: 5.

This clonotype was seen just once. The rearrangement joins TRBV12-3 or TRBV12-4 to TRBJ2-7; D is ambiguous. CDR3 length: 15 residues. V was cut by 4 bases and J by 2 bases, with 15 bases left in between. The CDR3 nucleotides read TGTGCCAGCAGTTCCCAGATTGGCGCTGCCTACGAGCAGTACTTC. Translation: CASSSQIGAAYEQYF.